The rows below give T cell receptor beta chains drawn from one sample of a study of blood T cell repertoires in COVID-19. Sequenced by immunoSEQ multiplex PCR; TCRdb stores in-frame clones only, minus some. Among under 300,000 clones listed, 84% were seen once. Sequencing was done on a sample of peripheral blood. The receptors derive from a woman between 40 and 55 years old who had recovered from COVID-19. Each CDR3 is given with its conserved first and last residue. The D gene is left open where the match is weak. Expanded clones are given a class, and other clones once, few, many or no size at all.

D: .
size: .
V: TRBV25-1
J: TRBJ1-1
DNA: TGTGCCAGCAGCAAGAGGACAGAGAACACTGAAGCTTTCTTT
CDR3: CASSKRTENTEAFF

D: .
size: once
V: TRBV24-1
J: TRBJ1-5
DNA: TGTGCCACCAGTGCAGGCAATCAGCCCCAGCATTTT
CDR3: CATSAGNQPQHF

D: TRBD1
size: .
V: TRBV6-5
J: TRBJ1-2
DNA: TGTGCCAGCAGTCCTAGACAGGGGAACTATGGCTACACCTTC
CDR3: CASSPRQGNYGYTF

D: .
size: .
V: TRBV6-5
J: TRBJ2-6
DNA: TGTGCCAGCGGACGGGGGTCTGGGGCCAACGTCCTGACTTTC
CDR3: CASGRGSGANVLTF

D: .
size: .
V: TRBV6-5
J: TRBJ2-3
DNA: TGTGCCAGCAGGGAGACCGGCGGGACGCAGTATTTT
CDR3: CASRETGGTQYF

D: .
size: .
V: TRBV6-5
J: TRBJ2-5
DNA: TGTGCCAGCAGTTACGGGCGTTTAGGAGAGACCCAGTACTTC
CDR3: CASSYGRLGETQYF

D: TRBD1
size: .
V: TRBV5-6
J: TRBJ1-5
DNA: TGTGCCAGCAGCTTGTGGGACAGGGGAAATCAGCCCCAGCATTTT
CDR3: CASSLWDRGNQPQHF

D: .
size: .
V: TRBV7-9
J: TRBJ2-3
DNA: TGTGCCAGCAGCCCTACGGCAGATACGCAGTATTTT
CDR3: CASSPTADTQYF

D: .
size: .
V: TRBV7-9
J: TRBJ1-4
DNA: TGTGCCAGCAGCTTAGGACAGGACCAGATGGAGTTTTTT
CDR3: CASSLGQDQMEFF

D: .
size: .
V: TRBV7-2
J: TRBJ1-1
DNA: TGTGCCAGCAGCCAAAGCGGGAAGAACACTGAAGCTTTCTTT
CDR3: CASSQSGKNTEAFF

D: .
size: .
V: TRBV24-1
J: TRBJ2-1
DNA: TGTGCCACCAGTGACACAGGCTACAATGAGCAGTTCTTC
CDR3: CATSDTGYNEQFF

D: .
size: few
V: TRBV19
J: TRBJ1-1
DNA: TGTGCCAGTAGTATGTCACAGGCCACTGAAGCTTTCTTT
CDR3: CASSMSQATEAFF

D: .
size: .
V: TRBV7-2
J: TRBJ2-1
DNA: TGTGCCAGCAGCTTAGCGCCAGGAGGCAATGAGCAGTTCTTC
CDR3: CASSLAPGGNEQFF

D: TRBD2
size: .
V: TRBV13
J: TRBJ2-3
DNA: TGTGCCAGCAGCGAGGAGGCGGGGGATGGCACAGATACGCAGTATTTT
CDR3: CASSEEAGDGTDTQYF

D: .
size: .
V: TRBV6-5
J: TRBJ1-2
DNA: TGTGCCAGCAGTTACTCAATCCTCGGCGGGTACTATGGCTACACCTTC
CDR3: CASSYSILGGYYGYTF

D: .
size: .
V: TRBV18
J: TRBJ1-2
DNA: TGTGCCAGCTCACCCCCCGTCGGAGAAGCCTATGGCTACACCTTC
CDR3: CASSPPVGEAYGYTF

D: TRBD1
size: .
V: TRBV29-1
J: TRBJ1-2
DNA: TGCAGCGTTGAAGATCTTAGGGGGCGACCCTATGGCTACACCTTC
CDR3: CSVEDLRGRPYGYTF

D: .
size: .
V: TRBV6-2/TRBV6-3
J: TRBJ1-2
DNA: TGTGCCAGCAGCCCCGACATGGCAAATGGCTACACCTTC
CDR3: CASSPDMANGYTF

D: TRBD1
size: .
V: TRBV5-6
J: TRBJ1-5
DNA: TGTGCCAGCAGCTCGGCGGACAGGTTTGGGCATCAGCCCCAGCATTTT
CDR3: CASSSADRFGHQPQHF

D: TRBD2
size: .
V: TRBV7-9
J: TRBJ2-7
DNA: TGTGCCAGCAGCTTAGATCGGGGGACTACAACGGAGGAGCAGTACTTC
CDR3: CASSLDRGTTTEEQYF

D: TRBD1
size: .
V: TRBV6-5
J: TRBJ1-1
DNA: TGTGCCAGCAGTAGGACAGGGGGCGGGAACACTGAAGCTTTCTTT
CDR3: CASSRTGGGNTEAFF

D: .
size: few
V: TRBV14
J: TRBJ1-2
DNA: TGTGCCAGCAGCCAAGGAACAGGCAGGATTATCTATGGCTACACCTTC
CDR3: CASSQGTGRIIYGYTF

D: .
size: .
V: TRBV4-3
J: TRBJ1-6
DNA: TGCGCCAGCAGCCCGGCGGCCATAGGTAATTCACCCCTCCACTTT
CDR3: CASSPAAIGNSPLHF

D: TRBD2
size: .
V: TRBV27
J: TRBJ2-5
DNA: TGTGCCAGCAGTCCCTCTAGCGGGGGGCGACGAGGGACCCAGTACTTC
CDR3: CASSPSSGGRRGTQYF

D: .
size: .
V: TRBV3-1/TRBV3-2
J: TRBJ1-5
DNA: TGTGCCAGCAGCCAAGCCGCCACAAGAAATCAGCCCCAGCATTTT
CDR3: CASSQAATRNQPQHF

D: .
size: .
V: TRBV9
J: TRBJ1-2
DNA: TGTGCCAGCAGCCCGAGACAGCCTAACTATGGCTACACCTTC
CDR3: CASSPRQPNYGYTF

D: TRBD1
size: .
V: TRBV6-1
J: TRBJ1-6
DNA: TGTGCCAGCAGTGAGGCAGGTAGACAGGGTTCGAATTCACCCCTCCACTTT
CDR3: CASSEAGRQGSNSPLHF

D: TRBD2
size: once
V: TRBV5-1
J: TRBJ2-3
DNA: TGCGCCAGCAGCCTCGTGGGAGGGACGGGGTTCCTGGATACGCAGTATTTT
CDR3: CASSLVGGTGFLDTQYF

D: .
size: .
V: TRBV12-3/TRBV12-4
J: TRBJ1-1
DNA: TGTGCCAGCAGTTTAGCGTCATCTGAAGCTTTCTTT
CDR3: CASSLASSEAFF

D: TRBD1
size: .
V: TRBV25-1
J: TRBJ1-6
DNA: TGTGCCAGTACCCGGGACAGGGGTTATGATTCACCCCTCCACTTT
CDR3: CASTRDRGYDSPLHF

D: .
size: .
V: TRBV5-1
J: TRBJ2-1
DNA: TGCGCCAGCAGCTTGGACGGTAATGAGCAGTTCTTC
CDR3: CASSLDGNEQFF

D: .
size: once
V: TRBV7-2
J: TRBJ2-7
DNA: TGTGCCAGCAGCCCCCCTTCCTACGAGCAGTACTTC
CDR3: CASSPPSYEQYF

D: TRBD1
size: .
V: TRBV9
J: TRBJ1-6
DNA: TGTGCCAGCAGCGCACCCGGGACAGCTTATAATTCACCCCTCCACTTT
CDR3: CASSAPGTAYNSPLHF

D: .
size: few
V: TRBV2
J: TRBJ2-2
DNA: TGTGCCGGCTCCAGCGACGCAGGGGTAAACACCGGGGAGCTGTTTTTT
CDR3: CAGSSDAGVNTGELFF

D: .
size: .
V: TRBV19
J: TRBJ2-1
DNA: TGTGCCAGTAGTATATTCTCGGCAGGCAACAATGAGCAGTTCTTC
CDR3: CASSIFSAGNNEQFF

D: .
size: .
V: TRBV18
J: TRBJ2-1
DNA: TGTGCCAGCTCACCTTTGGGTCCTAGCTCCTACAATGAGCAGTTCTTC
CDR3: CASSPLGPSSYNEQFF

D: .
size: .
V: TRBV28
J: TRBJ1-6
DNA: TGTGCCAGCAGTTTATTGAGTTCACCCCTCCACTTT
CDR3: CASSLLSSPLHF

D: .
size: .
V: TRBV4-3
J: TRBJ2-5
DNA: TGCGCCAGCAGCCCTTTGCTGGGGAGTCAGACCCAGTACTTC
CDR3: CASSPLLGSQTQYF

D: TRBD1
size: .
V: TRBV30
J: TRBJ2-7
DNA: TGTGCCTGGTCTACCCCGGGACAGGGTAAACACGAGCAGTACTTC
CDR3: CAWSTPGQGKHEQYF

D: TRBD1
size: .
V: TRBV6-5
J: TRBJ1-1
DNA: TGTGCCACCCATAGGGGGCGCGGGGATTTGACTGAAGCTTTCTTT
CDR3: CATHRGRGDLTEAFF

D: .
size: .
V: TRBV5-1
J: TRBJ1-1
DNA: TGCGCCAGCAGCTTTCTGGGGACATCCTTTGGGCCGAACACTGAAGCTTTCTTT
CDR3: CASSFLGTSFGPNTEAFF

D: .
size: .
V: TRBV19
J: TRBJ1-5
DNA: TGTGCCAGTAGTCCAAATTACGGAGTAAATCAGCCCCAGCATTTT
CDR3: CASSPNYGVNQPQHF

D: TRBD1
size: .
V: TRBV7-2
J: TRBJ1-1
DNA: TGTGCCAGCAGCCTAAGGGGGCGGGGGAACACTGAAGCTTTCTTT
CDR3: CASSLRGRGNTEAFF

D: .
size: .
V: TRBV7-6
J: TRBJ2-3
DNA: TGTGCCAGCAGCTTAGCGCGGGTCCCAGGCCCAGATACGCAGTATTTT
CDR3: CASSLARVPGPDTQYF

D: .
size: .
V: TRBV19
J: TRBJ1-5
DNA: TGTGCCAGTAGTATTTACAGTCAGCCCCAGCATTTT
CDR3: CASSIYSQPQHF

D: .
size: .
V: TRBV7-9
J: TRBJ1-2
DNA: TGTGCCAGCAGCTTATCAGCAGGGATCAACTATGGCTACACCTTC
CDR3: CASSLSAGINYGYTF

D: TRBD2
size: .
V: TRBV14
J: TRBJ2-3
DNA: TGTGCCAGCAGCCATGGGACTAGCCGAGCGACAGATACGCAGTATTTT
CDR3: CASSHGTSRATDTQYF

D: .
size: .
V: TRBV18
J: TRBJ2-5
DNA: TGTGCCAGCTCACCACTCCAGGGCGAGACCCAGTACTTC
CDR3: CASSPLQGETQYF

D: TRBD2
size: .
V: TRBV7-6
J: TRBJ2-2
DNA: TGTGCCAGCAGCTCCGGACTAGCGGGGGGCACCGGGGAGCTGTTTTTT
CDR3: CASSSGLAGGTGELFF

D: .
size: .
V: TRBV4-2
J: TRBJ1-1
DNA: TGTGCCAGCAGCCATTCGGGGGTGGGGAACACTGAAGCTTTCTTT
CDR3: CASSHSGVGNTEAFF

D: TRBD1
size: .
V: TRBV6-5
J: TRBJ2-7
DNA: TGTGCCAGCACCGCCCGGACAGGGTCGGACGAGCAGTACTTC
CDR3: CASTARTGSDEQYF

D: .
size: once
V: TRBV29-1
J: TRBJ1-2
DNA: TGCAGCGTAGAACAGGGTGGCTATGGCTACACCTTC
CDR3: CSVEQGGYGYTF

D: .
size: .
V: TRBV3-1/TRBV3-2
J: TRBJ2-7
DNA: TGTGCCAGCAGCCAAGATATTACTAGCTCCTACGAGCAGTACTTC
CDR3: CASSQDITSSYEQYF

D: TRBD2
size: .
V: TRBV7-2
J: TRBJ2-5
DNA: TGTGCCAGCAGCATTAGCGGGGATCAAGAGACCCAGTACTTC
CDR3: CASSISGDQETQYF

D: TRBD1
size: .
V: TRBV7-2
J: TRBJ1-4
DNA: TGTGCCAGCAGCGCCGGACAGGATGCCTCTGAAAAACTGTTTTTT
CDR3: CASSAGQDASEKLFF

D: .
size: .
V: TRBV10-2
J: TRBJ2-4
DNA: TGCGCCAGCAGTGAGTCGGTCTCCCTAGGGAGCGGAGCCAAAAACATTCAGTACTTC
CDR3: CASSESVSLGSGAKNIQYF

D: TRBD1
size: .
V: TRBV4-2
J: TRBJ1-4
DNA: TGTGCCAGCAGCCCTAGCGCTCGGCAGGGGGCGGAAAAACTGTTTTTT
CDR3: CASSPSARQGAEKLFF